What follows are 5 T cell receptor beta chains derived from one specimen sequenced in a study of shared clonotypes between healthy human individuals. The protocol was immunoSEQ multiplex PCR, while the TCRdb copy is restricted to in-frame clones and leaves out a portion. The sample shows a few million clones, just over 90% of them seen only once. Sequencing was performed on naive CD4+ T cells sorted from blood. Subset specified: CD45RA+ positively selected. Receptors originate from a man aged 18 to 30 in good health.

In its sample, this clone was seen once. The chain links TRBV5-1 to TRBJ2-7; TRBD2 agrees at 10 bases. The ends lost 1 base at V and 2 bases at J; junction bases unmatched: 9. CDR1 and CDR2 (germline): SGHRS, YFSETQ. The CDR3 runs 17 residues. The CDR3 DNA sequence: TGCGCCAGCAGCTTGTTTTGGTCAGCGGGAGGGCCCTACGAGCAGTACTTC. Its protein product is CASSLFWSAGGPYEQYF.

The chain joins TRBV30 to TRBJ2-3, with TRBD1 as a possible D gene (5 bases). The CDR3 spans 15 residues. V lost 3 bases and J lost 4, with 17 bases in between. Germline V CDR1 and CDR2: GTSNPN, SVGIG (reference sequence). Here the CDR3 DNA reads TGTGCCTGGAGGGAACGGCAAAGCAGGGCAGATACGCAGTATTTT. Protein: CAWRERQSRADTQYF.

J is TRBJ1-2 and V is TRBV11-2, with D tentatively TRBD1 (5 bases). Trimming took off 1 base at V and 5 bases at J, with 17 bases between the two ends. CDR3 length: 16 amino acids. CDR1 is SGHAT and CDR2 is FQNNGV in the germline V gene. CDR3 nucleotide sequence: TGTGCCAGCAGCTTAGCCCCGGGGGGGATGGGGTATGGCTACACCTTC. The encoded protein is CASSLAPGGMGYGYTF.

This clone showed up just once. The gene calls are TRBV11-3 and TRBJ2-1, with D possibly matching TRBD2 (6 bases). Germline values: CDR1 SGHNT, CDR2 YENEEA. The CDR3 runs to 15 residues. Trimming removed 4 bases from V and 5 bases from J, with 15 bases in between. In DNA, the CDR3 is TGTGCCAGCAGCTCGCGGGGTGGCGCGAACAATGAGCAGTTCTTC. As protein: CASSSRGGANNEQFF.

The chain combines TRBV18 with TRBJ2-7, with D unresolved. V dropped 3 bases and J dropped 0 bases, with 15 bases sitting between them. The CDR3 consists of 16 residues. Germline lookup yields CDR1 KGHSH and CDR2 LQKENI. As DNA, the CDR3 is TGTGCCAGCTCACCGCAGGTGGGTCGGAGCTCCTACGAGCAGTACTTC. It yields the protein CASSPQVGRSSYEQYF.